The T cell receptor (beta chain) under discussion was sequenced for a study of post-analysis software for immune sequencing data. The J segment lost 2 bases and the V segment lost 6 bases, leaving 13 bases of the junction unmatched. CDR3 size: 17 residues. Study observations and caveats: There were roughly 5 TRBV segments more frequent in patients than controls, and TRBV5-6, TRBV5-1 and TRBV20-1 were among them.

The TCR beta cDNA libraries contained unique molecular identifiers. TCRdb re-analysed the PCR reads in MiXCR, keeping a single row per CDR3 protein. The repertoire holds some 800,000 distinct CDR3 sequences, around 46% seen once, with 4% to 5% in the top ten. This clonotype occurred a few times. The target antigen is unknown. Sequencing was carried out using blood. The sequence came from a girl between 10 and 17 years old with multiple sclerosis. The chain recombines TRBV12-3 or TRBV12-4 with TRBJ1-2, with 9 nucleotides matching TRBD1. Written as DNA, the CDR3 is TGTGCCAGCAGCCTAGGGGCCCGAGGACAGGGGAACTATGGCTACACCTTC. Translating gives CASSLGARGQGNYGYTF.